This T cell receptor (beta chain) emerged from a study of regulatory T cells in long-lasting Graves disease. The sample's time point: newly diagnosed GD, antithyroid drugs for less than 3 months. The TCR library was prepared using RNA isolated from PBMCs. This clonotype was seen many times. The CDR3 totals 14 residues. V lost 2 bases and J lost 5, with 11 bases in between. Looked up from germline, CDR1 is SGHAT and CDR2 is FQNNGV. Assembly of TCR beta libraries relied on iRepertoire HTBI primers together with Arm-PCR of CDR3 regions. Using its own MiXCR run on the multiplex PCR reads, TCRdb lists one record per CDR3 protein. Of hundreds of thousands of distinct CDR3 sequences listed, roughly 15% are singletons. These same records also appear under a second study, on T cells in Graves' hyperthyroidism and ophthalmopathy.

The chain links TRBV11-2 to TRBJ2-3; D may be TRBD2 (6 bases). The TCR sequence derives from a woman under 40 with Graves disease. The specimen comprised peripheral blood mononuclear cells (PBMCs), sampled at new diagnosis, from a patient treated with antithyroid drugs. The CDR3 spells CASSLPGRGDTQYF. CDR3 nucleotide sequence: TGTGCCAGCAGCTTACCGGGGCGGGGAGATACGCAGTATTTT. The variable domain in full, with the rest retrieved from reference TRBV11-2 and TRBJ2-3, is EAGVAQSPRYKIIEKRQSVAFWCNPISGHATLYWYQQILGQGPKLLIQFQNNGVVDDSQLPKDRFSAERLKGVDSTLKIQPAKLEDSAVYLCASSLPGRGDTQYFGPGTRLTVL.